The entry that follows covers one T cell receptor (beta chain) sequence. Using its own MiXCR run on the RT-PCR reads, TCRdb lists one record per CDR3 protein. The table shows 150,000 to 200,000 distinct CDR3 sequences, with over 9.5% occurring only once. This specimen comes from a study of response to subunit inactivated influenza vaccine. The CDR3 consists of 13 residues. The V gene lost 8 bases and the J gene lost 4 bases, with 13 bases spanning the gap. Looked up from germline, CDR1 is LNHDA and CDR2 is SQIVND (reference sequence). These data also featured in a second study, about T cells expressing NK-cell markers. As that report states: cDNA encoding TCR beta was synthesized via 5'RACE template switching incorporating UMIs. The eight sequenced donors comprised seven who were HCMV-seropositive and one who was seronegative. In about 6 donors, dominant CD3+CD56+NKG2C+ clonotypes ranked among the top 10 CD8+ clonotypes.

The chain joins TRBV19 to TRBJ2-3; D not resolved. This specimen was CD8+ T cells sorted from PBMCs, taken approximately 13 days after vaccination. This receptor was identified in a man in his fifties or sixties who received an inactivated influenza vaccine. CDR3 in amino acids: CASSPGQADTQYF. Here the CDR3 DNA reads TGTGCCAGTTCGCCCGGGCAGGCAGATACGCAGTATTTT.